One and the same sample provided the 13 T cell receptor beta chains below, sequenced in a study of a mutant IDH1 vaccine in newly diagnosed glioma. The sample's time point: week 35, safety follow-up. Each dose delivered 300 ug of mutant IDH1 20-mer peptide subcutaneously with imiquimod. The antigens these receptors bind are not known. Clones were sequenced by immunoSEQ multiplex PCR, and TCRdb holds only the in-frame ones, with some missing. The profile shows just over 65,000 clones, more than 70% of them singletons. Sequences were derived from PBMCs, sampled from a glioma patient whose treatment included an IDH1 peptide vaccine. The receptor source for this set is a man younger than 35 with glioma.

V is TRBV5-1 and J is TRBJ1-1; 10 bases align to TRBD1. V lost 4 bases to trimming and J lost 4 bases; unmatched junction nucleotides: 7. This CDR3 region has 15 residues. Looked up from germline, CDR1 is SGHRS and CDR2 is YFSETQ. CDR3: CASSPLTGGGTEAFF. The CDR3, as DNA: TGCGCCAGCAGCCCGTTGACAGGGGGCGGCACTGAAGCTTTCTTT.

The chain joins TRBV7-2 to TRBJ1-5, with D tentatively TRBD1 (5 bases). Germline V gene data show CDR1 as SGHTA and CDR2 as FQGNSA. Trimming took 3 bases from V and 0 from J, leaving 12 bases between them. The CDR3 has 16 amino acids. CDR3 nucleotides: TGTGCCAGCAGCTTGGGGACTGTCCGTAGCAATCAGCCCCAGCATTTT. As protein: CASSLGTVRSNQPQHF.

The genes are TRBV18 and TRBJ1-1; D remains ambiguous. Trimming cost V 3 bases and J 6 bases, with 20 bases left between them. Germline V gene data show CDR1 as KGHSH and CDR2 as LQKENI. CDR3 size: 16 residues. The CDR3 sequence is CASSPPRPGSFAEAFF. CDR3 nucleotide sequence: TGTGCCAGCTCACCCCCAAGGCCGGGTAGTTTCGCTGAAGCTTTCTTT.

The chain couples TRBV27 to TRBJ2-7; 10 nucleotides line up with TRBD2. Germline V gives CDR1 MNHEY, CDR2 SMNVEV (reference sequence). The V segment lost 5 bases and the J segment 3 bases; nucleotides outside the gene matches: 7. The CDR3 is 15 amino acids. The CDR3 is CASSVASGSIYEQYF. The CDR3, as DNA: TGTGCCAGCAGTGTCGCTAGCGGGAGTATCTACGAGCAGTACTTC.

The CDR3 DNA reads as TGCGCCAGCAGCTTGGGGCCCCTGGGGACTAATGAAAAACTGTTTTTT. Translated: CASSLGPLGTNEKLFF. The chain uses TRBV5-1 and TRBJ1-4; D ambiguous. V was trimmed by 0 bases and J by 2 bases, leaving 11 bases between them. The CDR3 has 16 residues. CDR1 and CDR2 from the germline V gene are SGHRS and YFSETQ.

The genes are TRBV30 and TRBJ2-3; 9 bases line up with TRBD2. This CDR3 spans 15 amino acids. The junction had 7 bases not matched to a gene; V was cut back by 3 bases and J by 3 bases. Germline CDR1 is GTSNPN and CDR2 is SVGIG (reference sequence). DNA for the CDR3: TGTGCCTGGAGCCCGGGTAGCGGGAGAACAGATACGCAGTATTTT. Translated: CAWSPGSGRTDTQYF.

The rearrangement joins TRBV6-5 to TRBJ2-1, with TRBD2 identical over 9 bases. Trimming cost V 10 bases and J 1 base; bases outside gene matches: 5. CDR3 length: 14 amino acids. CDR1 is MNHEY, CDR2 SVGAGI, per germline. CDR3 protein: CATSSGGSYNEQFF. CDR3 nucleotide sequence: TGTGCCACCTCGAGCGGGGGGTCCTACAATGAGCAGTTCTTC.

CDR3 nucleotides: TGTGCCAGCAGCTTAAGAAGGCCTGCCGATGAGCAGTTCTTC. Encoded protein: CASSLRRPADEQFF. The chain combines TRBV7-9 with TRBJ2-1; D not certain. V was clipped by 2 bases and J by 8 bases, with 13 bases between them. CDR3 length: 14 residues. CDR1 and CDR2 from the germline V gene are SEHNR and FQNEAQ (reference sequence).

The chain has TRBV2 and TRBJ2-1, with D possibly being TRBD1 or TRBD2 (5 bases each). The CDR3 is 11 amino acids. Trimming took 3 bases from V and 9 from J, leaving 6 bases between them. Germline loops: CDR1 SNHLY, CDR2 FYNNEI. CDR3: CASSEGREQFF. In DNA, the CDR3 is TGTGCCAGCAGTGAGGGACGTGAGCAGTTCTTC.

V is TRBV19 and J is TRBJ2-2; D is possibly TRBD1 (6 bases). The CDR3 totals 13 residues. The germline V gene encodes CDR1 LNHDA and CDR2 SQIVND (reference sequence). V lost 4 bases and J 5 bases, leaving 8 bases between the germline ends. CDR3 DNA sequence: TGTGCCAGTAGTAGGCAGGGGACCGGGGAGCTGTTTTTT. This translates into CASSRQGTGELFF.

The chain is built from TRBV6-1 and TRBJ2-1; D uncertain. Germline V gives CDR1 MNHNS, CDR2 SASEGT. This CDR3 has 12 residues. The germline V and J ends were trimmed by 3 bases and 7 bases, with 7 bases remaining between them. CDR3 nucleotide sequence: TGTGCCAGCAGTGACCGGCTGAATGAGCAGTTCTTC. Protein sequence: CASSDRLNEQFF.

This rearrangement joins TRBV7-9 to TRBJ2-3; D gene uncertain. There are 16 residues in the CDR3. Trimming shortened V by 7 bases and J by 3 bases, and 20 bases separated the two germline ends. CDR1 is SEHNR and CDR2 is FQNEAQ in the germline V gene (reference sequence). The DNA for the CDR3 is TGTGCCAGCACCTCAAGTGGGAACTTTTATACAGATACGCAGTATTTT. This sequence encodes CASTSSGNFYTDTQYF.

This clone was seen just once. The chain has TRBV10-3 and TRBJ2-3, with TRBD2 matching over 13 bases. The CDR3 contains 13 residues. Germline values: CDR1 ENHRY, CDR2 SYGVKD. V gave up 10 bases and J gave up 5 bases; unmatched junction bases: 3. DNA for the CDR3: TGTGCCACCTGGACTAGCGGGGGAGATACGCAGTATTTT. It translates to CATWTSGGDTQYF.